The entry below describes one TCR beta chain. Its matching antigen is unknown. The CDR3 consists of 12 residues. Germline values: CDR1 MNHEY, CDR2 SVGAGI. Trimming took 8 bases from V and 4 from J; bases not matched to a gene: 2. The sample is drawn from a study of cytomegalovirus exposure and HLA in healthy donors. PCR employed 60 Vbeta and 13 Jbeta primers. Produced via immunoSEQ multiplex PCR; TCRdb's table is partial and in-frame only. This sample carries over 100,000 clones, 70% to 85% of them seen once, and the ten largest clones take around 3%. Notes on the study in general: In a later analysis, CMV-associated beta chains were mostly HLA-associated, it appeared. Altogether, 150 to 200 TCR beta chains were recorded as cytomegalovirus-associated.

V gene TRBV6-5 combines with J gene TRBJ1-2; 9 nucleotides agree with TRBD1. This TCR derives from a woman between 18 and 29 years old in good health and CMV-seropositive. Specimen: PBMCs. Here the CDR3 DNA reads TGTGCCAGCGCGGGACAGGGCTATGGCTACACCTTC. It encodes CASAGQGYGYTF.